Sequencing of this T cell receptor (beta chain) was carried out in a study of blood T cell repertoires in COVID-19 (dated by TCRdb to 2019 to 2021). Background on the whole study: Samples covering the acute and convalescent phases of COVID-19 were provided by collaborators in the United States, Italy and Spain. Sample metadata almost always included a de-identified subject ID, COVID-19 status, age in years and sex. Where available, HLA class I and class II types were obtained from metadata supplied by the sample provider rather than from assay-based typing. Deeply sampled blood TCRbeta repertoires from subjects exposed to, actively infected with, or recovered from COVID-19 were included in the dataset. Samples were obtained from the ongoing ImmuneRACE study (first 160 participants) and from 1,200 or so subjects provided by 6 global collaborators. The prospective study material was composed of cDNA or gDNA derived from T cells, B-cell-depleted T cells, or PBMCs. The repertoires were released in a freely available public database intended as a resource for research on the immune response to SARS-CoV-2.

What the research found in general, with its limitations: How much clinical and demographic metadata was included differed by source and by participant, and the metadata was provided uncurated.

The collaborating institutions used their own protocols to collect whole blood in K2EDTA tubes. Collaborator samples were shipped for TCRbeta analysis as frozen whole blood, isolated PBMCs, or DNA extracted from either sample type. Remarks on this clone: The antigen this receptor binds is unknown. Base qualities are not at hand, and no much larger clone is one base apart.

V ends up 4 bases short and J 8 bases short, with an unmatched junction base count of 15. The CDR3 starts with the cysteine, ends with the phenylalanine, and has 17 residues. Only the CDR3 DNA stays, 51 bases, in frame from base 1. CDR1 and CDR2, looked up from the germline V gene, are SGHRS and YFSETQ. TCRbeta CDR3 regions were amplified from genomic DNA by means of the immunoSEQ Assay, a bias-controlled multiplex PCR. Under the source paper's analysis protocol: The number of nucleated cells in each sample was estimated by amplification of reference gene primers within the assay. Sequence reads were collapsed and filtered to measure the absolute abundance of every unique TCRbeta CDR3 rearrangement. For each sample, productive Simpson clonality was calculated as the square root of Simpson's diversity index over productive rearrangements. TCRdb holds this immuneACCESS table with in-frame rearrangements only. Some clones are missing; in checked studies, unresolved V genes explain under half, and the rest has no known cause. V and J calls and clone size follow that table, whereas D and trimming were derived from the DNA. The sample table shows 150,000 or so clones, and roughly 85% are seen once. 2.5% to 4% of the sample is taken by the ten largest.

This clonotype was sampled from a human donor with acute or convalescent COVID-19. The donor label of this sample is uncertain. The V and J genes are TRBV5-1 and TRBJ1-4; a stretch of 9 junction bases matches TRBD1. Sequenced: peripheral blood. The nucleotide sequence is given as TGCGCCAGCAGCCAGGACCCGCCCGGGACAGGGAACGAAAAACTGTTTTTT. This gives the protein CASSQDPPGTGNEKLFF.